These T cell receptor beta chains were read from a single sample in a study of T cell responses to AZD1222 COVID-19 vaccine. Clones were read by immunoSEQ multiplex PCR, and TCRdb kept only the in-frame ones, dropping some. Here the sample spans tens of thousands of clones, approximately 85% being singletons. This specimen was peripheral blood, taken 28 days after the second AZD1222 dose. These receptors all stem from an adult who received the AZD1222 COVID-19 vaccine. The CDR3 runs from the conserved cysteine through the conserved F or W. Each record gives: D gene, V gene, J gene, clone size, CDR3 length, CDR3 protein, CDR3 DNA. D genes are given only for firm matches. Clone size appears in some rows only: once, few, many, or a class for an expanded clone.

D: NA; V: TRBV27; J: TRBJ2-7; size: NA; length: 14; CDR3: CASSISGSSYEQYF; DNA: TGTGCCAGCAGCATCTCGGGGAGCTCCTACGAGCAGTACTTC
D: NA; V: TRBV4-2; J: TRBJ1-5; size: NA; length: 13; CDR3: CASSQSGSQPQHF; DNA: TGTGCCAGCAGTCAGTCGGGGTCCCAGCCCCAGCATTTT
D: TRBD2; V: TRBV6-2/TRBV6-3; J: TRBJ2-1; size: NA; length: 13; CDR3: CASSYSGTREQFF; DNA: TGTGCCAGCAGCTATTCCGGGACTAGGGAGCAGTTCTTC
D: NA; V: TRBV7-6; J: TRBJ1-4; size: NA; length: 15; CDR3: CASSASGDPREKLFF; DNA: TGTGCCAGCAGCGCGTCCGGGGACCCCCGTGAAAAACTGTTTTTT
D: NA; V: TRBV9; J: TRBJ2-1; size: NA; length: 15; CDR3: CASSFTGVGYNEQFF; DNA: TGTGCCAGCAGTTTTACAGGCGTGGGCTACAATGAGCAGTTCTTC
D: NA; V: TRBV12-3/TRBV12-4; J: TRBJ2-7; size: NA; length: 12; CDR3: CASSFIGAEQYF; DNA: TGTGCCAGCAGTTTCATAGGGGCCGAGCAGTACTTC
D: NA; V: TRBV29-1; J: TRBJ2-7; size: NA; length: 11; CDR3: CSVEEGYEQYF; DNA: TGCAGCGTTGAAGAAGGATACGAGCAGTACTTC
D: NA; V: TRBV6-5; J: TRBJ2-2; size: NA; length: 14; CDR3: CASRTPRVTGELFF; DNA: TGTGCCAGCAGGACCCCACGGGTCACCGGGGAGCTGTTTTTT
D: TRBD1; V: TRBV30; J: TRBJ1-5; size: few; length: 15; CDR3: CAWSRQGAWSQPQHF; DNA: TGTGCCTGGAGTCGGCAGGGGGCATGGAGTCAGCCCCAGCATTTT
D: NA; V: TRBV18; J: TRBJ2-2; size: NA; length: 12; CDR3: CASSPNTGELFF; DNA: TGTGCCAGCTCACCGAACACCGGGGAGCTGTTTTTT
D: TRBD2; V: TRBV28; J: TRBJ2-7; size: NA; length: 15; CDR3: CASSGTSGYSYEQYF; DNA: TGTGCCAGCAGTGGGACTAGCGGGTACTCCTACGAGCAGTACTTC
D: NA; V: TRBV24-1; J: TRBJ2-1; size: few; length: 15; CDR3: CATSDWGGSYNEQFF; DNA: TGTGCCACCAGTGATTGGGGCGGGTCCTACAATGAGCAGTTCTTC
D: NA; V: TRBV9; J: TRBJ1-4; size: few; length: 16; CDR3: CASSRMPGTGNEKLFF; DNA: TGTGCCAGCAGCCGAATGCCTGGTACAGGGAATGAAAAACTGTTTTTT